A selection of T cell receptor beta chains follows, all from one sample in a study of PD-1 blockade in classical Hodgkin lymphoma. The method was immunoSEQ multiplex PCR; TCRdb's version includes in-frame clones alone and lacks a portion of them. The repertoire holds 25,000 or so clones, with 75% to 90% as singletons. Sequenced material: CD4+ T cells from blood, taken before the fourth cycle of nivolumab. These receptors were collected from a human donor with classical Hodgkin lymphoma. Each CDR3 is given with its conserved first and last residue. A D gene is named only where the DNA matches it firmly. Size values are once, few and many counts, or a class for expanded clones, and some rows have none.

v_gene	j_gene	abundance	d_gene	len	CDR3nt	CDR3aa
TRBV4-1	TRBJ2-7	-	TRBD2	16	TGCGCCAGCAGCCAAAGGGAAACTAGCGGGAGTGACGAGCAGTACTTC	CASSQRETSGSDEQYF
TRBV6-5	TRBJ1-5	-	-	15	TGTGCCAGCAGTTACTCGATTTACGGGAATCAGCCCCAGCATTTT	CASSYSIYGNQPQHF
TRBV4-3	TRBJ1-6	-	-	15	TGCGCCAGCAGCCATACGGGGAGGATGAATTCACCCCTCCACTTT	CASSHTGRMNSPLHF
TRBV13	TRBJ2-4	-	-	17	TGTGCCAGCAGCCGAACCGGGACGGAAATAGCCAAAAACATTCAGTACTTC	CASSRTGTEIAKNIQYF
TRBV28	TRBJ1-2	-	-	13	TGTGCCAGCAGTTTACCTAATCACTATGGCTACACCTTC	CASSLPNHYGYTF
TRBV5-3	TRBJ2-7	-	TRBD2	18	TGTGCCAGAAGCTTGGTGGGACTAGAAAATAATTACCCCTACGAGCAGTACTTC	CARSLVGLENNYPYEQYF
TRBV4-2	TRBJ1-5	-	-	15	TGTGCCAGCAGCCAGGCGCAGGGGACGAGTCAGCCCCAGCATTTT	CASSQAQGTSQPQHF
TRBV4-1	TRBJ1-4	-	TRBD1	16	TGCGCCAGCAGCCAAGGACCCGGGACAGGGAAAGAAAAACTGTTTTTT	CASSQGPGTGKEKLFF
TRBV19	TRBJ1-4	-	-	14	TGTGCCAGTAGTCTGACGAGGACTAATGAAAAACTGTTTTTT	CASSLTRTNEKLFF
TRBV28	TRBJ1-3	-	-	14	TGTGCCAGCATGAGGGATTCTTCTGGAAACACCATATATTTT	CASMRDSSGNTIYF
TRBV7-2	TRBJ2-7	few	TRBD2	13	TGTGCCAGCAGCTTGGGACTACACTACGAGCAGTACTTC	CASSLGLHYEQYF
TRBV5-5	TRBJ1-1	-	-	15	TGTGCCAGCAGCTTGACGATAAGCCCTAGCACTGAAGCTTTCTTT	CASSLTISPSTEAFF
TRBV19	TRBJ1-1	-	-	15	TGTGCCAGTAGTCCCGAGTACCGGGGGAACACTGAAGCTTTCTTT	CASSPEYRGNTEAFF
TRBV5-1	TRBJ1-4	-	-	14	TGCGCCAGCAGCGCCACGGGAACTAATGAAAAACTGTTTTTT	CASSATGTNEKLFF
TRBV5-1	TRBJ2-1	-	TRBD1	17	TGCGCCAGCAGCTTGGTACCTGGGACAGACCTATACAATGAGCAGTTCTTC	CASSLVPGTDLYNEQFF
TRBV10-2	TRBJ2-5	-	-	12	TGCGCCAGGTGGGGGAAGGGGGAGACCCAGTACTTC	CARWGKGETQYF